The 23 T cell receptor beta chains in this list originate from one sample, sequenced in a study of post-analysis software for immune sequencing data. Study-level points and caveats: The study found TRBV5-6, TRBV5-1 and TRBV20-1 among four to six TRBV segments more frequent in patients than controls.

These TCRs' antigens remain unknown. Prepared libraries of TCR beta cDNA carried unique molecular identifiers. TCRdb used MiXCR to reprocess the PCR reads, holding one entry per CDR3 protein. Among 380,000 or so distinct CDR3 sequences listed, approximately 33% were seen once. Sequenced: blood. These receptors all stem from a girl aged 5 to 17 with multiple sclerosis.

Only a few counts were recorded for this clonotype. The V gene is TRBV7-2, the J gene TRBJ2-3, with a weak D call TRBD2 (5 bases). V lost 4 bases to trimming and J lost 1 base, with 9 bases between them. The CDR3 consists of 14 residues. Germline V CDR1 and CDR2: SGHTA, FQGNSA. CDR3 sequence reads: CASSYTRGTDTQYF. The CDR3 DNA sequence: TGTGCCAGCAGCTACACTAGAGGCACAGATACGCAGTATTTT.

This clonotype turned up a few times. The genes are TRBV4-3 and TRBJ1-2; 8 bases fit TRBD1. With 3 bases clipped from V and 8 bases from J, the junction kept 11 bases outside the gene matches. The CDR3 spans 15 residues. Per the germline V gene, CDR1 is LGHNA and CDR2 is YSLEER. The CDR3 region is CASSHPYAGGEGYTF. CDR3 sequence (DNA): TGCGCCAGCAGCCACCCTTACGCAGGGGGCGAGGGCTACACCTTC.

This chain joins TRBV12-3 or TRBV12-4 and TRBJ1-1, with D uncertain. The CDR3 sequence is 15 residues long. V shed 3 bases and J shed 1 base, with 12 bases lying between them. CDR3 coding DNA: TGTGCCAGCAGTTTGGGTGGCTGGGGGAACACTGAAGCTTTCTTT. This translates into CASSLGGWGNTEAFF.

This clonotype was detected a few times. The chain combines TRBV3-1 with TRBJ2-1, with D perhaps TRBD1 or TRBD2 (5 bases each). V was trimmed by 3 bases and J by 15 bases, leaving 18 bases between them. This CDR3 is 13 amino acids long. The germline CDR1 and CDR2 sequences are LGHDT and YNNKEL (reference sequence). The CDR3 sequence: CASSHSLGPPLFF. The CDR3 region has the DNA TGTGCCAGCAGCCACTCTTTGGGACCACCTCTGTTCTTC.

This clonotype was counted only a few times. The chain joins TRBV29-1 to TRBJ1-1; TRBD1 might be the D (5 bases). Germline-derived CDR1 and CDR2 are SQVTM and ANQGSEA. CDR3 size: 13 residues. V dropped 4 bases and J dropped 4 bases, with 13 bases sitting between them. Written as DNA, the CDR3 is TGCAGCGTTGGGCCGGGGGGGGTCACTGAAGCTTTCTTT. Translation gives CSVGPGGVTEAFF.

In the case of this clonotype: With a much larger clone just one base away, this may be a read error. The rearrangement links TRBV9 to TRBJ2-5; a weak D match, TRBD2 (6 bases). Germline V gene sequence: CDR1 SGDLS, CDR2 YYNGEE. The CDR3 totals 13 residues. In DNA, the CDR3 is TGTGCCAGCAACGTAGGGACTCAAGAGACCCAGTACTTC. Amino acid sequence: CASNVGTQETQYF.

The J gene is TRBJ1-1, the V gene TRBV9; tentatively, D is TRBD1 (5 bases). CDR1 is SGDLS and CDR2 is YYNGEE in the germline V gene. This CDR3 contains 16 residues. V was shortened by 4 bases and J by 0 bases, with 16 bases between the two germline ends. For the CDR3, the DNA is TGTGCCAGCAGCCCAGAGGAGGGACGTTTGAACACTGAAGCTTTCTTT. This gives the protein CASSPEEGRLNTEAFF. The whole variable domain, filled in from reference TRBV9 and TRBJ1-1, reads DSGVTQTPKHLITATGQRVTLRCSPRSGDLSVYWYQQSLDQGLQFLIQYYNGEERAKGNILERFSAQQFPDLHSELNLSSLELGDSALYFCASSPEEGRLNTEAFFGQGTRLTVV.

This clonotype was observed a few times. This chain joins TRBV29-1 and TRBJ2-1, with 7 bases fitting TRBD2. The CDR3 covers 16 residues. V was clipped by 6 bases and J by 0 bases; unmatched bases: 11. Germline V gene data show CDR1 as SQVTM and CDR2 as ANQGSEA. The CDR3 coding sequence is TGCAGCGTGAACAATGAGGGCGGGGGCTCCTACAATGAGCAGTTCTTC. It specifies CSVNNEGGGSYNEQFF.

In the case of this clonotype: The junction shows a germline mismatch at one end, possibly a read error. This chain uses TRBV20-1 with TRBJ1-6; TRBD1 matches 7 bases. Germline V gives CDR1 DFQATT, CDR2 SNEGSKA (reference sequence). CDR3 length: 15 amino acids. This chain's CDR3 is CSARDRDPYNSPLHF. CDR3 sequence (DNA): TGCAGTGCAAGAGACAGGGACCCCTATAATTCACCCCTCCACTTT.

The chain carries TRBV4-1 and TRBJ2-4; no definite D call. CDR3 length: 15 residues. Per the germline V gene, CDR1 is MGHRA and CDR2 is YSYEKL. V was clipped by 4 bases and J by 0 bases, with 10 bases between them. In nucleotides, the CDR3 is TGCGCCAGCAGCCTCCTAGGGATAGCCAAAAACATTCAGTACTTC. Residues: CASSLLGIAKNIQYF.

This rearrangement joins TRBV7-2 to TRBJ2-1; a weak D match, TRBD2 (5 bases). V dropped 0 bases and J dropped 7 bases, with 16 bases sitting between them. This CDR3 region has 16 residues. Germline V gene data show CDR1 as SGHTA and CDR2 as FQGNSA. The CDR3 DNA reads TGTGCCAGCAGCTTAGCGGGAGCTTTTCGCGGAAATGAGCAGTTCTTC. It codes for CASSLAGAFRGNEQFF.

In this sample, this clonotype turned up a few times. The J gene is TRBJ2-1, the V gene TRBV27, with 8 bases matching TRBD1. Germline CDR1 and CDR2: MNHEY and SMNVEV (reference sequence). The CDR3 has 15 amino acids. V dropped 4 bases and J dropped 9; count of bases not matched to a gene: 11. In DNA form, the CDR3 reads TGTGCCAGCAGTTGGACCGGGACAGGTGGAGGTGAGCAGTTCTTC. Translation gives CASSWTGTGGGEQFF.

The V gene is TRBV29-1, the J gene TRBJ1-4; D is ambiguous. V lost 6 bases and J lost 7, with 18 bases in between. Germline-derived CDR1 and CDR2 are SQVTM and ANQGSEA. The CDR3 has 14 residues. The CDR3 nucleotides are TGCAGCGTGCGCCTTGCGGGGATCGGTGAAAAACTGTTTTTT. Protein: CSVRLAGIGEKLFF.

This clonotype was recorded a few times. The chain has TRBV20-1 and TRBJ1-6; 10 bases agree with TRBD1. This CDR3 has 18 amino acids. CDR1 is DFQATT and CDR2 is SNEGSKA in the germline V gene (reference sequence). V was pared by 1 base and J by 2 bases, with 8 bases of the junction left unmatched. The CDR3 here is CSARVGTGEAAYNSPLHF. Written as DNA, the CDR3 is TGCAGTGCTAGAGTCGGGACAGGGGAAGCGGCCTATAATTCACCCCTCCACTTT.

The chain uses TRBV6-2 or TRBV6-3 and TRBJ1-1, with 8 bases that match TRBD1. Germline V gives CDR1 MNHEY, CDR2 SVGEGT. V was clipped by 8 bases and J by 4 bases; unmatched bases: 3. This CDR3 is 12 amino acids long. The CDR3 reads CASLQGGTEAFF. In nucleotides, the CDR3 is TGTGCCAGCCTACAGGGGGGCACTGAAGCTTTCTTT.

The chain has TRBV7-2 and TRBJ2-3; D is unclear. Trimming took 6 bases from V and 4 from J, leaving 8 bases between them. CDR3 length: 12 amino acids. Germline V gives CDR1 SGHTA, CDR2 FQGNSA. Here the CDR3 reads CASRSVADTQYF. The CDR3 DNA sequence: TGTGCCAGCAGGAGCGTTGCAGATACGCAGTATTTT. The complete variable domain, with remaining parts taken from reference TRBV7-2 and TRBJ2-3, reads GAGVSQSPSNKVTEKGKDVELRCDPISGHTALYWYRQSLGQGLEFLIYFQGNSAPDKSGLPSDRFSAERTGGSVSTLTIQRTQQEDSAVYLCASRSVADTQYFGPGTRLTVL.

The sample holds a few counts of this clonotype. This chain links TRBV7-3 with TRBJ1-5; D might be TRBD1 (6 bases). This CDR3 is built from 15 residues. Germline-derived CDR1 and CDR2 are SGHTA and FQGTGA. Trimming cost V 2 bases and J 2 bases, with 10 bases left between them. The CDR3 here is CASSLGGEGNQPQHF. CDR3 coding DNA: TGTGCCAGCAGCTTAGGGGGCGAAGGCAATCAGCCCCAGCATTTT.

This clonotype was seen a few times. This chain joins TRBV24-1 and TRBJ2-3, with D tentatively TRBD1 (5 bases). The CDR3 has 15 residues. CDR1 is KGHDR, CDR2 SFDVKD, per germline. Between the trimmed V and J ends, which lost 7 bases and 5 bases, there was a span of 18 bases. The CDR3 spells CATSAGQGGIDTQYF. The CDR3 DNA sequence: TGTGCCACCAGCGCTGGGCAGGGTGGTATAGATACGCAGTATTTT.

This clonotype was counted only a few times. The gene calls are TRBV28 and TRBJ2-3; D is perhaps TRBD2 (6 bases). Trimming left V 6 bases short and J 3 bases short, with 13 bases between. The length of the CDR3 is 14 residues. CDR1 MDHEN and CDR2 SYDVKM come from the germline V gene. The CDR3 nucleotides are TGTGCCAGCAGGCGGGACTTTTTGACAGATACGCAGTATTTT. Its translation: CASRRDFLTDTQYF. The complete variable domain, with remaining parts taken from reference TRBV28 and TRBJ2-3, reads DVKVTQSSRYLVKRTGEKVFLECVQDMDHENMFWYRQDPGLGLRLIYFSYDVKMKEKGDIPEGYSVSREKKERFSLILESASTNQTSMYLCASRRDFLTDTQYFGPGTRLTVL.

This clonotype was recorded at least ten times. V gene TRBV10-3 combines with J gene TRBJ1-2; D gene uncertain. V was cut by 2 bases and J by 3 bases, with 7 bases left in between. This CDR3 has 13 residues. Germline V gene lookup returns CDR1 ENHRY and CDR2 SYGVKD. The CDR3 protein is CAISEPADYGYTF. As DNA, the CDR3 is TGTGCCATCAGTGAGCCGGCGGACTATGGCTACACCTTC.

The V call is TRBV11-2, the J call TRBJ2-7; D gene unclear. The CDR3 extends over 14 amino acids. The V end lost 4 bases, the J end lost 6 bases, and 16 bases lay between the germline ends. CDR1 is SGHAT and CDR2 is FQNNGV in the germline V gene. The CDR3, as DNA: TGTGCCAGCAGCTCGCGGCTGCGTGTCTTCGAGCAGTACTTC. This gives the protein CASSSRLRVFEQYF.

The sample holds many counts of this clonotype. V is TRBV29-1 and J is TRBJ2-5, with 13 bases identical to TRBD2. The CDR3 is 15 amino acids. The trim removed 5 bases at V and 2 bases at J, leaving 5 bases unmatched. Per the germline V gene, CDR1 is SQVTM and CDR2 is ANQGSEA. The CDR3 spells CSVSGLAGAQETQYF. CDR3 DNA: TGCAGCGTTAGCGGACTAGCGGGGGCACAAGAGACCCAGTACTTC. The variable domain in full, with the rest retrieved from reference TRBV29-1 and TRBJ2-5, is SAVISQKPSRDICQRGTSLTIQCQVDSQVTMMFWYRQQPGQSLTLIATANQGSEATYESGFVIDKFPISRPNLTFSTLTVSNMSPEDSSIYLCSVSGLAGAQETQYFGPGTRLLVL.

This clonotype was observed many times. V and J are TRBV6-2 or TRBV6-3 and TRBJ2-7, with 13 bases matching TRBD2. In germline, CDR1 is MNHEY, CDR2 SVGEGT. This CDR3 region has 15 residues. Trimming took 6 bases from V and 6 from J; bases not matched to a gene: 8. CDR3 sequence reads: CASRKTTSGGTEQYF. In nucleotides, the CDR3 is TGTGCCAGCAGAAAAACGACTAGCGGGGGGACCGAGCAGTACTTC.